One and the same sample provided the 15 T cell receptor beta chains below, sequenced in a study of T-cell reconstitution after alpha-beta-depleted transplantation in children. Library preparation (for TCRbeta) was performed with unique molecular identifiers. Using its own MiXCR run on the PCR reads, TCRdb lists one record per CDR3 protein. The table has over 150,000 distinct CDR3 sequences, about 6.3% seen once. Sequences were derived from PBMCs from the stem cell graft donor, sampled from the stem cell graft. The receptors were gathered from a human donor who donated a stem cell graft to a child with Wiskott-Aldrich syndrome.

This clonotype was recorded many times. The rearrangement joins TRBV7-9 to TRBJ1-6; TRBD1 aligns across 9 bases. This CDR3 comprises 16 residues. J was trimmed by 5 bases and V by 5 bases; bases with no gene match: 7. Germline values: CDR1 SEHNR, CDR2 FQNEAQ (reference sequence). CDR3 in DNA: TGTGCCAGCAGCCCCGGACAGGGGACAAATAATTCACCCCTCCACTTT. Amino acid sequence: CASSPGQGTNNSPLHF.

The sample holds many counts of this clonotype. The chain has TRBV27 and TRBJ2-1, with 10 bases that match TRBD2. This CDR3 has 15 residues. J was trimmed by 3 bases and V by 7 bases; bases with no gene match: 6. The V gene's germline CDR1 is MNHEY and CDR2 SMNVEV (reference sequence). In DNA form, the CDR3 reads TGTGCCAGCAAAAGCGGGGGGGCCCTCTACAATGAGCAGTTCTTC. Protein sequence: CASKSGGALYNEQFF.

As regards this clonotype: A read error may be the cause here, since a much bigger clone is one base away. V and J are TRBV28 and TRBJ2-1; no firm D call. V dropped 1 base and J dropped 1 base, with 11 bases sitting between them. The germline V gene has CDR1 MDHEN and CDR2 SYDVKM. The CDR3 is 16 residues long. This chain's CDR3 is CASSLLKVLSYNEQFF. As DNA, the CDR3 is TGTGCCAGCAGTTTATTAAAGGTATTATCCTACAATGAGCAGTTCTTC.

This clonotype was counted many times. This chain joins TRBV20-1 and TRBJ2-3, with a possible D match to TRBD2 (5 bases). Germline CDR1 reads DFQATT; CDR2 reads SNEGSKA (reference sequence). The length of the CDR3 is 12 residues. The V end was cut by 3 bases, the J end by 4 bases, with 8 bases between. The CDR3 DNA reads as TGCAGTGCTAGCGTGGAGGCAGATACGCAGTATTTT. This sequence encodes CSASVEADTQYF.

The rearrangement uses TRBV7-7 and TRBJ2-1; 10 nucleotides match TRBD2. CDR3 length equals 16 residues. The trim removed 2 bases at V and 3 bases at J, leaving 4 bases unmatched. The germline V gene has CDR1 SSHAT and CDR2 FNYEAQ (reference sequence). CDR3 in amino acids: CASSLRTSGLYNEQFF. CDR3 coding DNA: TGTGCCAGCAGCTTAAGGACTAGCGGTCTCTACAATGAGCAGTTCTTC.

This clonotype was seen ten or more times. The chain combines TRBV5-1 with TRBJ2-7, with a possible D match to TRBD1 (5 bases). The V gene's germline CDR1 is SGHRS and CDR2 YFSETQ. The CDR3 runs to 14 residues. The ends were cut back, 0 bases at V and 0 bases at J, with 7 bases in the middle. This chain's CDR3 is CASSLAGISYEQYF. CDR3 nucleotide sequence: TGCGCCAGCAGCTTGGCAGGGATCTCCTACGAGCAGTACTTC.

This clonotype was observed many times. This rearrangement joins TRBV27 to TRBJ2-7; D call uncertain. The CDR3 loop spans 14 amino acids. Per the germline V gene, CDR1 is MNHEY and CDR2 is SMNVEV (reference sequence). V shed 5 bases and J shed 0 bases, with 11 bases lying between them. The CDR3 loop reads CASSVDFSSYEQYF. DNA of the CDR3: TGTGCCAGCAGTGTAGACTTCTCCTCCTACGAGCAGTACTTC.

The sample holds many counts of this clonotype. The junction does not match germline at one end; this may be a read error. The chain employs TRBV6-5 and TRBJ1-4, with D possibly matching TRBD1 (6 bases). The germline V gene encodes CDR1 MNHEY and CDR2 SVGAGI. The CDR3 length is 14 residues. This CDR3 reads CASSSGQPNQKLFF. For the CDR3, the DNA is TGTGCCAGCAGTTCAGGACAGCCTAATCAAAAACTGTTTTTT.

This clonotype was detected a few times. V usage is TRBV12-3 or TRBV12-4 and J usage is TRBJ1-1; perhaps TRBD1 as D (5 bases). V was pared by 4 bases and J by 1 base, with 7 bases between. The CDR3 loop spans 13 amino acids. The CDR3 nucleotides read TGTGCCAGCAGTTCCAGGGAGAACACTGAAGCTTTCTTT. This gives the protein CASSSRENTEAFF.

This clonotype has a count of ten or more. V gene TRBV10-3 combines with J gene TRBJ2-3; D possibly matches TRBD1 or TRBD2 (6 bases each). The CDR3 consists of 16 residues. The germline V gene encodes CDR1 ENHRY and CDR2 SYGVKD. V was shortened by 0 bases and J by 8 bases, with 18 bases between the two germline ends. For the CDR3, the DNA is TGTGCCATCAGTGAGTCGACTTCTCCAGGAGGGGGTACGCAGTATTTT. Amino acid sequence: CAISESTSPGGGTQYF.

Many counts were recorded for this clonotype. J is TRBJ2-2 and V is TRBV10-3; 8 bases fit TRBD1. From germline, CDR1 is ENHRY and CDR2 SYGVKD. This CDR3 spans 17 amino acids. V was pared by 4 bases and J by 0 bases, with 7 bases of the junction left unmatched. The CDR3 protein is CAISAHGTGPNTGELFF. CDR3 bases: TGTGCCATCAGTGCCCACGGGACAGGCCCGAACACCGGGGAGCTGTTTTTT.

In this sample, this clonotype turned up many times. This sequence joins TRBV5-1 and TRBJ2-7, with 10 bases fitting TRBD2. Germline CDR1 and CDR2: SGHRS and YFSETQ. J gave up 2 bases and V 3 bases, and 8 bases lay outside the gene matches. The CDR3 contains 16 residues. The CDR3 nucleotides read TGCGCCAGCAGCTGGCTAGCGGGAGACACCACCTACGAGCAGTACTTC. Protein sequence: CASSWLAGDTTYEQYF.

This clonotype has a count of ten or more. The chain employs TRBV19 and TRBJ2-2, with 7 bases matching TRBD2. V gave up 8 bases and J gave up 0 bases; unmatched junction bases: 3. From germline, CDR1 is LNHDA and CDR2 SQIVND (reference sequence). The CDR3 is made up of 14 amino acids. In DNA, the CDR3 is TGTGCCAGTCAGCGGGGACCGAACACCGGGGAGCTGTTTTTT. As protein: CASQRGPNTGELFF.

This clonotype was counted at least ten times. CDR3 in DNA: TGTGCCAGCAGCCTTGGACAGAGCGACAATGAGCAGTTCTTC. It codes for CASSLGQSDNEQFF. The V gene is TRBV12-3 or TRBV12-4, the J gene TRBJ2-1, with a weak D call TRBD1 (6 bases). This CDR3 has 14 amino acids. V lost 6 bases to trimming and J lost 5 bases, with 14 bases between them.

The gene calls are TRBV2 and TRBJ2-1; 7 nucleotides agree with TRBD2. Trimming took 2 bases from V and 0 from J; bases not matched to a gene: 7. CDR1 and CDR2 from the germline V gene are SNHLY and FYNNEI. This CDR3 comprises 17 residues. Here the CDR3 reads CASSEHPGGGSYNEQFF. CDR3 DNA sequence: TGTGCCAGCAGTGAACACCCGGGCGGGGGCTCCTACAATGAGCAGTTCTTC.